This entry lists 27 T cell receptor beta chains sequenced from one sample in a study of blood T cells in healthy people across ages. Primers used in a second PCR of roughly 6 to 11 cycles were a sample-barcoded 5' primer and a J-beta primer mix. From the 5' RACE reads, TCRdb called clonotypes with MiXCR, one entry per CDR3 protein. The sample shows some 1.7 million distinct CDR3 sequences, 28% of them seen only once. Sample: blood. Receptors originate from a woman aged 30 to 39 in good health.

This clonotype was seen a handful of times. This chain's CDR3 is CASGDRVSNQPQHF. The CDR3 nucleotides are TGCGCCAGCGGGGACAGGGTGAGCAATCAGCCCCAGCATTTT. The J gene is TRBJ1-5, the V gene TRBV5-1; the match to TRBD1 covers 9 bases. The length of the CDR3 is 14 residues. V lost 7 bases and J lost 1; bases outside the gene matches: 3. Germline-derived CDR1 and CDR2 are SGHRS and YFSETQ.

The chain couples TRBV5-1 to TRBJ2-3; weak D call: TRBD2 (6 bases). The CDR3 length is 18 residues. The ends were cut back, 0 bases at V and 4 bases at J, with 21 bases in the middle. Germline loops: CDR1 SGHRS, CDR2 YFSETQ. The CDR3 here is CASSLAVIAAIRADTQYF. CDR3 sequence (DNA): TGCGCCAGCAGCTTGGCTGTGATAGCGGCCATAAGAGCAGATACGCAGTATTTT. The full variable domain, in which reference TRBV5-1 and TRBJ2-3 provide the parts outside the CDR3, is KAGVTQTPRYLIKTRGQQVTLSCSPISGHRSVSWYQQTPGQGLQFLFEYFSETQRNKGNFPGRFSGRQFSNSRSEMNVSTLELGDSALYLCASSLAVIAAIRADTQYFGPGTRLTVL.

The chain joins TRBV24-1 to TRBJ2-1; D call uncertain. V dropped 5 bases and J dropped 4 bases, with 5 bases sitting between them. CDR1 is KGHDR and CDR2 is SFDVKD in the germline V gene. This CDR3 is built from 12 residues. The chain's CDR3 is CATSGVYNEQFF. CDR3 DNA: TGTGCCACCAGTGGGGTTTACAATGAGCAGTTCTTC.

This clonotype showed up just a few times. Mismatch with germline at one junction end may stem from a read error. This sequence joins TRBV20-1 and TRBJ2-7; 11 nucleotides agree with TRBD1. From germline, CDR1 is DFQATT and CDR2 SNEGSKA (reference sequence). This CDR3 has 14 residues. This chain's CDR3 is CGARPGQGAYEQYF. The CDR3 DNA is TGCGGTGCGAGACCGGGACAGGGGGCCTACGAGCAGTACTTC.

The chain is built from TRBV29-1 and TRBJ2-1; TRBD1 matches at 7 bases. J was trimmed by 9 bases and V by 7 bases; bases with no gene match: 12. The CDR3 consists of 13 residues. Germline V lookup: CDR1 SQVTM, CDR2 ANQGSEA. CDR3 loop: CSASNDRVTEQFF. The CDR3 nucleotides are TGCAGCGCTTCGAATGACAGGGTCACTGAGCAGTTCTTC.

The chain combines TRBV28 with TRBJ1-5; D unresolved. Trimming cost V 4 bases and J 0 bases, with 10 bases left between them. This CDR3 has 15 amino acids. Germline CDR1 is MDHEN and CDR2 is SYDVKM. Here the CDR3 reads CASSSRTDSNQPQHF. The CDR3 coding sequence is TGTGCCAGCAGTTCTAGGACGGATAGCAATCAGCCCCAGCATTTT.

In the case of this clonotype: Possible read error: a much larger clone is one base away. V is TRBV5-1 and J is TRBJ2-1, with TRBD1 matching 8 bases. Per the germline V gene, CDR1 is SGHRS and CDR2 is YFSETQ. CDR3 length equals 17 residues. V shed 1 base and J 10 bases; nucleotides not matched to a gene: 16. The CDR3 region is CASSLLGQASSSYEQFF. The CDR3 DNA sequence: TGCGCCAGCAGCTTGTTGGGACAGGCCTCAAGCTCCTACGAGCAGTTCTTC.

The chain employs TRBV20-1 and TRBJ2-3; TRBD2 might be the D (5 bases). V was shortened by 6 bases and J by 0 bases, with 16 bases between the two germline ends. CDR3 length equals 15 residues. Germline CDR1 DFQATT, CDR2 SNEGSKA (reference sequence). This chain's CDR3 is CSASPSSTSTDTQYF. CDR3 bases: TGCAGTGCATCCCCTAGCTCCACTAGCACAGATACGCAGTATTTT.

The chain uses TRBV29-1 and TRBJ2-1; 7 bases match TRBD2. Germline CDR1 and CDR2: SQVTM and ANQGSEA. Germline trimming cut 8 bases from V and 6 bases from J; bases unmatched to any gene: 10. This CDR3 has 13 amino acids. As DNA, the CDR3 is TGCAGCAAAGGGGCGGGGGACTGCAATGAGCAGTTCTTC. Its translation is CSKGAGDCNEQFF.

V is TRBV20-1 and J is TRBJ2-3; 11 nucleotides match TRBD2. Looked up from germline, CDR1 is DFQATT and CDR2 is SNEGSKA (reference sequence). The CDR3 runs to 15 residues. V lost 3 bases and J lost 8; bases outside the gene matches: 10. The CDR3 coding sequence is TGCAGTGCTAGGGGGACTAGCGGCGCTTCCTGTACGCAGTATTTT. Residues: CSARGTSGASCTQYF.

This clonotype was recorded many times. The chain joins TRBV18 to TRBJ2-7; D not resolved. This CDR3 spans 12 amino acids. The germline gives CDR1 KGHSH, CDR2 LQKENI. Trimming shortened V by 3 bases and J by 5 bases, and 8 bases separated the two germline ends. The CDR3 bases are TGTGCCAGCTCACCGGGTGTCCACGAGCAGTACTTC. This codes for CASSPGVHEQYF.

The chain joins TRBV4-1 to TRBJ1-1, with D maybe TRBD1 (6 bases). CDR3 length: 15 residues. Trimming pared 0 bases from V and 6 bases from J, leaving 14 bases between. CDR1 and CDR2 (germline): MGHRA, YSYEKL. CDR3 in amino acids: CASSQEGSGGPEAFF. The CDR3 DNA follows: TGCGCCAGCAGCCAAGAAGGGTCGGGGGGCCCTGAAGCTTTCTTT.

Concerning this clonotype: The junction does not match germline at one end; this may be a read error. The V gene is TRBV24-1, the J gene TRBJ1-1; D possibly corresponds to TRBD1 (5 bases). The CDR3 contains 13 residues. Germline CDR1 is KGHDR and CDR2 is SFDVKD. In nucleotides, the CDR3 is TGTGCCACCAGAGAGGGGAAGAACACTGAAGTTTTCTTT. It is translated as CATREGKNTEVFF.

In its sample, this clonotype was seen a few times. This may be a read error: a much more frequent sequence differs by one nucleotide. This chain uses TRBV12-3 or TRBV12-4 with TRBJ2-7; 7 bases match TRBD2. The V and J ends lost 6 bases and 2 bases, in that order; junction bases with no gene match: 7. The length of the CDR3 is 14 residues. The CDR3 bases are TGTGCCAGCAGGTTGGGGGGGTCCGCCTACGAGCAGTACTTC. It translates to CASRLGGSAYEQYF.

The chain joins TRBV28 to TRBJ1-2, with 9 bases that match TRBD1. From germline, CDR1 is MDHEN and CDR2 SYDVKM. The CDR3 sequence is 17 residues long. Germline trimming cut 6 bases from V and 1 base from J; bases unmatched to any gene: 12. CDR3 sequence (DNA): TGTGCCAGCAGGGGAACAGGGGGCCGTATCGTTAACTATGGCTACACCTTC. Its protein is CASRGTGGRIVNYGYTF.

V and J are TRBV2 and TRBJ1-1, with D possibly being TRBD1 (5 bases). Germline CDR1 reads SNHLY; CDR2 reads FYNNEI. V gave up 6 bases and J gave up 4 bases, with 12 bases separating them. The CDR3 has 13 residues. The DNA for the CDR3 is TGTGCCAGCAGGGAATTGGGGGGCACTGAAGCTTTCTTT. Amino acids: CASRELGGTEAFF.

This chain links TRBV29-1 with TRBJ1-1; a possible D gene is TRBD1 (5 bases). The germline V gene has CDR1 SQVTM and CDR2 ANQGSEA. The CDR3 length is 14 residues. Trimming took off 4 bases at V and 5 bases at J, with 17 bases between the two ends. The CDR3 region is CSVGGPGGRTEAFF. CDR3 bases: TGCAGCGTTGGGGGACCGGGGGGTCGGACTGAAGCTTTCTTT.

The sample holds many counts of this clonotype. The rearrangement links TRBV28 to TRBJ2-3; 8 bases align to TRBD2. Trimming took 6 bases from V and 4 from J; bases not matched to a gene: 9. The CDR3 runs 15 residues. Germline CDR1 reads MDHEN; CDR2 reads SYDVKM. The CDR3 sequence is CASRNSGGGADTQYF. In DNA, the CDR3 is TGTGCCAGCAGGAACAGCGGGGGCGGGGCAGATACGCAGTATTTT.

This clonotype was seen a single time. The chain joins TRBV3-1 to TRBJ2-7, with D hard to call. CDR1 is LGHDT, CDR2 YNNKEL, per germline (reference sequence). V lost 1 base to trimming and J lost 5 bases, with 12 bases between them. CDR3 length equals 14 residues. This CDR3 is CASSQAIDGHEQYF. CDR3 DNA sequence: TGTGCCAGCAGCCAAGCAATTGATGGCCACGAGCAGTACTTC.

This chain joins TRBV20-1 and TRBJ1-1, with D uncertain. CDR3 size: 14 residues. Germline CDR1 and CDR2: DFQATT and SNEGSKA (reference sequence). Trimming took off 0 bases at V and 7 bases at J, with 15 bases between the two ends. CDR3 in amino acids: CSARDGGSPGEAFF. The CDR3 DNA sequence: TGCAGTGCTAGAGATGGTGGGAGTCCGGGTGAAGCTTTCTTT.

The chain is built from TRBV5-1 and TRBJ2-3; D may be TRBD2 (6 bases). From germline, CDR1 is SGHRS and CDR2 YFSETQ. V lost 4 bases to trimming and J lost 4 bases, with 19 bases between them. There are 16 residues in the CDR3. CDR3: CASSRALATGADTQYF. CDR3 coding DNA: TGCGCCAGCAGCAGGGCTCTAGCGACGGGGGCAGATACGCAGTATTTT.

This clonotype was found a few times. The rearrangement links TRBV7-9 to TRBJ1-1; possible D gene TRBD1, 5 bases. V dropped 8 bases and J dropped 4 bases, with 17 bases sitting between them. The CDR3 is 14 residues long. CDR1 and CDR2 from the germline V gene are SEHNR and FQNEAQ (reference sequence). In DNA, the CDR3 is TGTGCCAGCGGGGGGGGGAATGGAGCCACTGAAGCTTTCTTT. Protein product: CASGGGNGATEAFF.

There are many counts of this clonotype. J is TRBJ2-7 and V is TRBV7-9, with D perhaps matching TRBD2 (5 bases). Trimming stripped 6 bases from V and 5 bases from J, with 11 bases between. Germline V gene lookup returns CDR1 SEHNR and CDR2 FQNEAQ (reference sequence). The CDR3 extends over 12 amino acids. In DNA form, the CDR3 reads TGTGCCAGCAGTTTGAGGGTCCACGAGCAGTACTTC. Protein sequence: CASSLRVHEQYF.

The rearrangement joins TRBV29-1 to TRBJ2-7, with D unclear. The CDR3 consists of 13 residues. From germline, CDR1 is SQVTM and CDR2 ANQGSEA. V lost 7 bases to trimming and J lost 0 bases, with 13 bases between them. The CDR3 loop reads CSAVGGLSYEQYF. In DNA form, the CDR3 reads TGCAGCGCCGTGGGCGGCCTCTCCTACGAGCAGTACTTC.

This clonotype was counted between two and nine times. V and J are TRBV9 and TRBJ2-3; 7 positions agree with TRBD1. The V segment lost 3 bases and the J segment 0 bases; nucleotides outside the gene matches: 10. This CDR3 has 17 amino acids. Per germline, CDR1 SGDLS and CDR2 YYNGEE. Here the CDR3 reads CASSAAPGQMSTDTQYF. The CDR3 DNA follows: TGTGCCAGCAGCGCGGCCCCGGGACAGATGAGCACAGATACGCAGTATTTT.

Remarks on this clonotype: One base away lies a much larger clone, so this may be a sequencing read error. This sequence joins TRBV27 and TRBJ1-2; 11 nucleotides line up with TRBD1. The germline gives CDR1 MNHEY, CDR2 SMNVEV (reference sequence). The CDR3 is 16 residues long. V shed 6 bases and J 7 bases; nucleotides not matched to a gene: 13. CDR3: CASSKWTGGRSSGYTF. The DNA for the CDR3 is TGTGCCAGCAGCAAATGGACAGGGGGCCGTAGCTCTGGCTACACCTTC.

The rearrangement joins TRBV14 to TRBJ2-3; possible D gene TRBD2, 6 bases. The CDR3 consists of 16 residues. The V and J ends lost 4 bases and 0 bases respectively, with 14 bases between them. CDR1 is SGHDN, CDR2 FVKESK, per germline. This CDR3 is CASSPRGRWSTDTQYF. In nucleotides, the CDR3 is TGTGCCAGCAGCCCCCGGGGGAGGTGGAGCACAGATACGCAGTATTTT.